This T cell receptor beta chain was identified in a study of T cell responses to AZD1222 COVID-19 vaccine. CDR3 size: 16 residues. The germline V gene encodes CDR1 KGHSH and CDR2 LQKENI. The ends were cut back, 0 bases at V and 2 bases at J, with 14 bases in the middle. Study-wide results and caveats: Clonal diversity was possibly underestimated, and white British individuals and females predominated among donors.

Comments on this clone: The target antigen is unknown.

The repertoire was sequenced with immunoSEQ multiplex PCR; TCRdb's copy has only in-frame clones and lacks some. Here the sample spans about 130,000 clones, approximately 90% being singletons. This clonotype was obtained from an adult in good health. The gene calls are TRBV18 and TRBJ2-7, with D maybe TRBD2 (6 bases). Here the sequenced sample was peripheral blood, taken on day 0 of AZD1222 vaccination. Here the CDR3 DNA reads TGTGCCAGCTCACCACCGCGGGGTCCGGGGGCCTACGAGCAGTACTTC. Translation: CASSPPRGPGAYEQYF.